These 25 T cell receptor beta chains share one sample of origin, sequenced in a study of identical twins. TCRdb independently ran MiXCR on the 5' RACE reads; one entry per CDR3 protein. This sample has fewer than 250,000 distinct CDR3 sequences, with approximately 15% found just once. This sample also belongs to another study, concerning T cells expressing NK-cell markers.

What was sequenced was CD8+ T cells sorted from blood. The source of these receptors is a woman under 30 in good health.

The chain joins TRBV20-1 to TRBJ2-1, with 10 bases fitting TRBD2. Germline V CDR1 and CDR2: DFQATT, SNEGSKA (reference sequence). This CDR3 is 13 amino acids long. V trimming: 5 bases; J trimming: 6 bases; junction bases outside the gene matches: 4. CDR3 sequence: CSAGGTSVNEQFF. The CDR3 region has the DNA TGCAGTGCTGGGGGGACTAGCGTCAATGAGCAGTTCTTC.

This clonotype has a single count. This rearrangement joins TRBV6-2 or TRBV6-3 to TRBJ2-5; 8 bases agree with TRBD2. Per germline, CDR1 MNHEY and CDR2 SVGEGT. This CDR3 is 16 amino acids long. Trimming removed 4 bases from V and 5 bases from J; junction bases left unmatched: 12. This chain's CDR3 is CASSFSSLERGETQYF. In DNA form, the CDR3 reads TGTGCCAGCAGTTTCTCGTCGCTCGAGCGGGGGGAGACCCAGTACTTC.

This clonotype came up many times. The chain has TRBV5-5 and TRBJ2-3; 10 bases match TRBD2. Germline trimming cut 3 bases from V and 1 base from J; bases unmatched to any gene: 2. The CDR3 has 15 residues. Germline lookup yields CDR1 SGHKS and CDR2 YYEKEE (reference sequence). CDR3 in DNA: TGTGCCAGCAGCTCCGGGACTAGCGGCACAGATACGCAGTATTTT. Encoded protein: CASSSGTSGTDTQYF.

The sample holds a few counts of this clonotype. The chain has TRBV11-2 and TRBJ2-7; D not resolved. V lost 2 bases, J lost 7 bases, and 9 bases lay in between. Germline V gives CDR1 SGHAT, CDR2 FQNNGV. The CDR3 is 12 amino acids. Written as DNA, the CDR3 is TGTGCCAGCAGCTTAAACGTCTTTGAGCAGTACTTC. It is translated as CASSLNVFEQYF.

A few counts support this clonotype. The rearrangement links TRBV12-3 or TRBV12-4 to TRBJ2-1; D might be TRBD1 (6 bases). The CDR3 contains 15 residues. V was clipped by 6 bases and J by 4 bases, with 16 bases between them. CDR3 residues: CASRATGPLYNEQFF. In DNA form, the CDR3 reads TGTGCCAGCAGGGCGACAGGCCCCCTTTACAATGAGCAGTTCTTC.

This clonotype was recorded a few times. This chain connects TRBV12-3 or TRBV12-4 to TRBJ1-2; TRBD1 matches 9 bases. The CDR3 has 14 amino acids. The V gene end was trimmed by 6 bases and the J gene end by 8 bases; junction bases not matched to a gene: 10. The CDR3 loop reads CASSSRQGEGGYTF. As DNA, the CDR3 is TGTGCCAGCAGCTCCCGACAGGGGGAGGGGGGCTACACCTTC.

The J gene is TRBJ2-1, the V gene TRBV3-1; 10 positions agree with TRBD2. Losses at the gene ends were 4 bases for V and 8 bases for J; bases not matched to a gene: 5. CDR1 LGHDT and CDR2 YNNKEL come from the germline V gene (reference sequence). The length of the CDR3 is 14 residues. CDR3 sequence reads: CASSPGTSVDEQFF. The DNA of the CDR3 is TGTGCCAGCAGCCCCGGGACTAGCGTCGATGAGCAGTTCTTC.

This clonotype was seen many times. The chain joins TRBV27 to TRBJ2-6; no clear D gene. The CDR3 has 17 amino acids. Germline values: CDR1 MNHEY, CDR2 SMNVEV (reference sequence). Trimming took off 5 bases at V and 0 bases at J, with 14 bases between the two ends. CDR3 in DNA: TGTGCCAGCAGTACCCTTTTGGGGAACTCTGGGGCCAACGTCCTGACTTTC. It yields the protein CASSTLLGNSGANVLTF.

There are a few counts of this clonotype. This chain joins TRBV5-5 and TRBJ2-4; D gene ambiguous. Trimming took off 3 bases at V and 0 bases at J, with 7 bases between the two ends. CDR1 SGHKS and CDR2 YYEKEE come from the germline V gene (reference sequence). The CDR3 is 14 amino acids. The CDR3 sequence is CASSWDGAKNIQYF. CDR3 nucleotide sequence: TGTGCCAGCAGCTGGGATGGAGCCAAAAACATTCAGTACTTC.

There are many counts of this clonotype. The V and J genes are TRBV12-3 or TRBV12-4 and TRBJ1-2, with TRBD1 identical over 11 bases. The CDR3 loop spans 13 amino acids. V gave up 4 bases and J gave up 11 bases; unmatched junction bases: 6. The CDR3, as DNA: TGTGCCAGCAGTTACGGACAGGGGGCAGGGTACACCTTC. It yields the protein CASSYGQGAGYTF.

The chain has TRBV6-5 and TRBJ2-1, with D maybe TRBD1 (5 bases). The germline CDR1 and CDR2 sequences are MNHEY and SVGAGI. The germline V and J ends were trimmed by 0 bases and 2 bases, with 5 bases remaining between them. This CDR3 spans 14 amino acids. Here the CDR3 reads CASSYSGPYNEQFF. CDR3 nucleotide sequence: TGTGCCAGCAGTTACTCGGGGCCCTACAATGAGCAGTTCTTC.

This clonotype was counted only a few times. The chain combines TRBV12-3 or TRBV12-4 with TRBJ2-3, with D unclear. This CDR3 region has 14 residues. The V end was cut by 5 bases, the J end by 5 bases, with 14 bases between. The CDR3 sequence: CASSQEKARDTQYF. The CDR3 coding sequence is TGTGCCAGCAGTCAGGAGAAAGCACGAGATACGCAGTATTTT.

The J gene is TRBJ1-2, the V gene TRBV6-1; D is unclear. There are 15 residues in the CDR3. In germline, CDR1 is MNHNS, CDR2 SASEGT. Trimming stripped 2 bases from V and 3 bases from J, with 13 bases between. This chain's CDR3 is CASSETGSLDYGYTF. The DNA for the CDR3 is TGTGCCAGCAGTGAAACGGGGAGCTTGGACTATGGCTACACCTTC.

This rearrangement joins TRBV12-3 or TRBV12-4 to TRBJ2-1; D ambiguous. With 5 bases removed from V and 8 bases from J, the gap between germline ends came to 19 bases. The CDR3 runs to 15 residues. CDR3 residues: CASSPHPPSRHEQFF. CDR3 DNA: TGTGCCAGCAGTCCCCATCCACCCAGTCGGCATGAGCAGTTCTTC.

The chain is built from TRBV18 and TRBJ1-1; 8 nucleotides line up with TRBD1. CDR1 and CDR2 (germline): KGHSH, LQKENI. V lost 2 bases, J lost 0 bases, and 14 bases stayed unmatched. CDR3 length: 19 amino acids. The CDR3 DNA sequence: TGTGCCAGCTCACCAGTTTTAAGGGCAGGGGGCCTAATGAACACTGAAGCTTTCTTT. It encodes CASSPVLRAGGLMNTEAFF. The complete variable domain, with remaining parts taken from reference TRBV18 and TRBJ1-1, reads NAGVMQNPRHLVRRRGQEARLRCSPMKGHSHVYWYRQLPEEGLKFMVYLQKENIIDESGMPKERFSAEFPKEGPSILRIQQVVRGDSAAYFCASSPVLRAGGLMNTEAFFGQGTRLTVV.

This chain uses TRBV9 with TRBJ2-1; 7 bases map to TRBD2. The length of the CDR3 is 18 residues. The germline gives CDR1 SGDLS, CDR2 YYNGEE. J was trimmed by 1 base and V by 1 base; bases with no gene match: 11. CDR3 in DNA: TGTGCCAGCAGCGTATCTCTAGCGGAGTCCCTATCCTACAATGAGCAGTTCTTC. It translates to CASSVSLAESLSYNEQFF.

The table lists this clonotype with a few counts. The chain carries TRBV27 and TRBJ2-3; 11 bases are shared with TRBD2. The CDR3 contains 16 residues. The V gene's germline CDR1 is MNHEY and CDR2 SMNVEV (reference sequence). J gave up 0 bases and V 6 bases, and 5 bases lay outside the gene matches. The CDR3 nucleotides read TGTGCCAGCAGGCTAGCGGGAGGTGCTAGCACAGATACGCAGTATTTT. Protein product: CASRLAGGASTDTQYF.

This clonotype was counted at least ten times. The chain carries TRBV29-1 and TRBJ2-5; no reliable D call. The CDR3 loop spans 13 amino acids. With 2 bases removed from V and 2 bases from J, the gap between germline ends came to 9 bases. Germline CDR1 and CDR2: SQVTM and ANQGSEA. CDR3 in amino acids: CSVENLNQETQYF. The CDR3 DNA follows: TGCAGCGTTGAAAATCTCAATCAAGAGACCCAGTACTTC.

CDR3 protein: CASSSPGTLQGYTF. The DNA for the CDR3 is TGTGCCAGCAGCTCACCGGGAACCCTGCAGGGCTACACCTTC. The chain uses TRBV27 and TRBJ1-2; D gene ambiguous. Trimming stripped 6 bases from V and 8 bases from J, with 19 bases between. The CDR3 totals 14 residues. Germline-derived CDR1 and CDR2 are MNHEY and SMNVEV (reference sequence).

In this sample, this clonotype turned up a few times. The V gene is TRBV2, the J gene TRBJ2-3; D unresolved. Trimming took 3 bases from V and 5 from J, leaving 12 bases between them. This CDR3 is 14 amino acids long. The V gene's germline CDR1 is SNHLY and CDR2 FYNNEI. CDR3 DNA: TGTGCCAGCAGTGATGGTAATCTGAGAGATACGCAGTATTTT. Translation gives CASSDGNLRDTQYF.

This clonotype was detected a few times. The rearrangement uses TRBV5-6 and TRBJ2-3; 9 bases are shared with TRBD2. Germline CDR1 reads SGHDT; CDR2 reads YYEEEE. The CDR3 loop spans 15 amino acids. V gave up 4 bases and J gave up 5 bases; unmatched junction bases: 8. CDR3 nucleotides: TGTGCCAGCAGCCGGGGGGCGGGAGGGTTAGATACGCAGTATTTT. Its protein product is CASSRGAGGLDTQYF.

This clonotype has only a few counts. Because it lacks the conserved phenylalanine or tryptophan at the end, this CDR3 is likely a read error. This chain links TRBV4-1 with TRBJ2-5; 13 nucleotides align to TRBD2. With 1 base clipped from V and 5 bases from J, the junction kept 4 bases outside the gene matches. This CDR3 has 16 amino acids. From germline, CDR1 is MGHRA and CDR2 YSYEKL. The CDR3 DNA reads as TGCGCCAGCAGCCAAGTACTAGCGGGGGGGCTCGAGACCCAGTACTTA. Protein: CASSQVLAGGLETQYL.

This clonotype was picked up a small number of times. CDR3 in DNA: TGTGCCAGCAGTTTAGAGGGACAGGGGAATCAGCCCCAGCATTTT. Its translation: CASSLEGQGNQPQHF. The rearrangement uses TRBV12-3 or TRBV12-4 and TRBJ1-5; TRBD1 matches 10 bases. The trim removed 1 base at V and 4 bases at J, leaving 1 base unmatched. The CDR3 sequence is 15 residues long.

The chain uses TRBV11-2 and TRBJ2-7; 7 bases map to TRBD1. This CDR3 is built from 15 residues. J gave up 6 bases and V 3 bases, and 11 bases lay outside the gene matches. Germline V lookup: CDR1 SGHAT, CDR2 FQNNGV. CDR3 protein: CASSFNEGAIREQYF. The DNA of the CDR3 is TGTGCCAGCAGCTTTAATGAGGGGGCCATACGCGAGCAGTACTTC.

The gene calls are TRBV4-1 and TRBJ2-1; 9 nucleotides align to TRBD2. Trimming removed 5 bases from V and 8 bases from J; junction bases left unmatched: 13. The CDR3 is 16 amino acids. In germline, CDR1 is MGHRA, CDR2 YSYEKL. CDR3 nucleotides: TGCGCCAGCAGCAAAGCTAGCGGGGCGGGGGTGGATGAGCAGTTCTTC. Its protein is CASSKASGAGVDEQFF.